This is a list of T cell receptor beta chains from one sample in a study of cytomegalovirus exposure and HLA in healthy donors. The assay was immunoSEQ multiplex PCR, and TCRdb's table has in-frame clones only and misses some. Of 190,000 or so clones detected, 80% appear once; the ten largest clones hold under 0.85%. The specimen was PBMCs. The receptors here all came from a boy under 18 in good health and CMV-seronegative. The CDR3 runs from the conserved cysteine through the conserved F or W. Fields, in order: J gene, V gene, CDR3 protein.

J gene: TRBJ1-2
V gene: TRBV2
CDR3 protein: CASSPLLDRVDGYTF

J gene: TRBJ2-2
V gene: TRBV6-5
CDR3 protein: CASSADREGELFF

J gene: TRBJ2-1
V gene: TRBV7-3
CDR3 protein: CASSQGTLNEQFF

J gene: TRBJ2-1
V gene: TRBV29-1
CDR3 protein: CSTSGGLNEQFF

J gene: TRBJ1-2
V gene: TRBV10-3
CDR3 protein: CAISDRGDPKTNYGYTF

J gene: TRBJ2-7
V gene: TRBV29-1
CDR3 protein: CSVATRQVRPYEQYF

J gene: TRBJ1-4
V gene: TRBV5-4
CDR3 protein: CASSQRSGGLQEKLFF

J gene: TRBJ1-1
V gene: TRBV5-1
CDR3 protein: CASSAGTGAWEAFF

J gene: TRBJ1-6
V gene: TRBV30
CDR3 protein: CAWSRGQGDSPLHF

J gene: TRBJ2-3
V gene: TRBV29-1
CDR3 protein: CSVDLAKSADTQYF

J gene: TRBJ2-7
V gene: TRBV11-2
CDR3 protein: CASSIGTGAYEQYF

J gene: TRBJ1-1
V gene: TRBV29-1
CDR3 protein: CSVEVTGGNTEAFF

J gene: .
V gene: TRBV4-1
CDR3 protein: CASRSLPVLTYEQYF

J gene: TRBJ2-3
V gene: TRBV2
CDR3 protein: CASRDTLADTQYF

J gene: TRBJ1-2
V gene: TRBV9
CDR3 protein: CASSPRDRGYGYTF

J gene: TRBJ2-5
V gene: TRBV27
CDR3 protein: CASSPQGSGETQYF

J gene: TRBJ2-1
V gene: TRBV4-1
CDR3 protein: CASSQDLWAGGPIYRTEQFF

J gene: TRBJ2-7
V gene: TRBV18
CDR3 protein: CASSPSSFRGYEQYF

J gene: TRBJ2-5
V gene: TRBV7-8
CDR3 protein: CASARLAGVETQYF

J gene: TRBJ2-6
V gene: TRBV5-1
CDR3 protein: CASSLDRAGANVLTF

J gene: TRBJ2-1
V gene: TRBV11-3
CDR3 protein: CASSLDGTLNEQFF

J gene: TRBJ1-2
V gene: TRBV11-3
CDR3 protein: CASSLGSGYYGYTF

J gene: TRBJ1-1
V gene: TRBV29-1
CDR3 protein: CSVEGQSEAFF

J gene: TRBJ2-5
V gene: TRBV7-9
CDR3 protein: CASSLQVGRETQYF

J gene: TRBJ1-5
V gene: TRBV29-1
CDR3 protein: CSVGEEGAYNQPQHF

J gene: TRBJ2-3
V gene: TRBV4-2
CDR3 protein: CASSQDLAGVGDTQYF

J gene: TRBJ1-4
V gene: TRBV4-1
CDR3 protein: CASSLQGQWEKLFF

J gene: TRBJ2-2
V gene: TRBV5-1
CDR3 protein: CASRSGQGRTGELFF

J gene: TRBJ1-1
V gene: TRBV6-1
CDR3 protein: CASSEGSQVWNTEAFF

J gene: TRBJ2-2
V gene: TRBV6-1
CDR3 protein: CASSIAGRRTGELFF

J gene: TRBJ2-2
V gene: TRBV9
CDR3 protein: CASSVSGTANTGELFF

J gene: TRBJ2-7
V gene: TRBV6-1
CDR3 protein: CASSEQGKPSYEQYF

J gene: TRBJ2-5
V gene: TRBV19
CDR3 protein: CASSFAGGETQYF

J gene: TRBJ2-7
V gene: TRBV19
CDR3 protein: CASSIAGSGRAYEQYF

J gene: TRBJ2-3
V gene: TRBV6-5
CDR3 protein: CASSYVAGGTDTQYF

J gene: TRBJ1-1
V gene: TRBV9
CDR3 protein: CASSARNRGTEAFF

J gene: TRBJ1-2
V gene: TRBV19
CDR3 protein: CASSPDRAYGYTF

J gene: TRBJ1-1
V gene: TRBV4-1
CDR3 protein: CASSQDRGTVLTLNTEAFF

J gene: TRBJ2-7
V gene: TRBV19
CDR3 protein: CASSSSSYEQYF

J gene: TRBJ2-3
V gene: TRBV30
CDR3 protein: CAWSTGHYTHTDTQYF

J gene: TRBJ2-1
V gene: TRBV11-3
CDR3 protein: CASSLAGEVVTQFF

J gene: TRBJ1-5
V gene: TRBV27
CDR3 protein: CARTQVPSNQPQHF

J gene: TRBJ2-1
V gene: TRBV7-3
CDR3 protein: CASSLSARVLDAYNEQFF

J gene: TRBJ1-1
V gene: TRBV19
CDR3 protein: CASTPDSNMNTEAFF

J gene: TRBJ2-7
V gene: TRBV6-5
CDR3 protein: CASREGSSYEQYF

J gene: TRBJ1-2
V gene: TRBV4-3
CDR3 protein: CASSRLRTGGPYGYTF

J gene: TRBJ2-3
V gene: TRBV7-2
CDR3 protein: CASSSQITSGRPLADTQYF

J gene: TRBJ2-2
V gene: TRBV29-1
CDR3 protein: CSLIVGGTGELFF

J gene: TRBJ1-1
V gene: TRBV2
CDR3 protein: CAGVWGRNTEAFF

J gene: TRBJ1-2
V gene: TRBV6-5
CDR3 protein: CASRRDRGYYGYTF

J gene: TRBJ1-2
V gene: TRBV30
CDR3 protein: CAWSVSYGYTF

J gene: TRBJ1-1
V gene: TRBV5-4
CDR3 protein: CASSLGPNTEAFF

J gene: TRBJ2-1
V gene: TRBV6-1
CDR3 protein: CASSEVAGLNEQFF

J gene: TRBJ1-6
V gene: TRBV7-7
CDR3 protein: CASSPWGRTPNSPLHF